Sequencing of this T cell receptor beta chain was carried out in a study of T cell clones after liver transplantation. Study at large: TCRbeta sequencing after a pre-transplant mixed lymphocyte reaction identified graft-donor-reactive clones, later tracked in post-transplant blood.

The repertoire was sequenced with immunoSEQ multiplex PCR; TCRdb's copy has only in-frame clones and lacks some. The top ten hold 0.85% to 1% of the sample, which has tens of thousands of clones, around 93% seen once. Trimming shortened V by 5 bases and J by 5 bases, and 12 bases separated the two germline ends. The CDR3 is made up of 12 amino acids. Germline assignment: CDR1 GTSNPN and CDR2 SVGIG (reference sequence). The J gene is TRBJ1-2, the V gene TRBV30; D is uncertain. Sequenced here: CD4+ T cells from blood, sampled approximately 27 months after liver transplant. This clonotype originated in a human patient who received a liver transplant. Some T cells may possibly be graft donor cells. The CDR3 region is CAWGPPVYGYTF. For the CDR3, the DNA is TGTGCCTGGGGGCCGCCCGTATATGGCTACACCTTC.